This entry concerns a single T cell receptor (beta chain). This clonotype was counted a few times. The antigen it recognizes is unknown. Per-base quality was not reported, and no clone a single base away is much larger than it. The data stem from a study of human T cells and chemical hapten exposure (dated by TCRdb to the early 2020s). For the study in its entirety: For sensitization, 2% DPC in acetone was applied to a 2 cm by 2 cm area of upper inner arm skin. Blood samples were taken from patients before sensitization (week 0) and then at 2, 6 and about 24 weeks after DPC sensitization. Alopecia areata with under or over 50% scalp involvement, alopecia totalis and alopecia universalis were represented in the patient cohort, which was mostly female. For TCR sequencing, blood came from about 29 alopecia patients at anywhere from one to four time points (pre-sensitization, 2, 6 and 24 weeks). Weekly therapeutic DPC doses were additionally applied to the scalp of patients throughout the approximately 25-week study period. Libraries were pooled for sequencing, and variation in per-sample TCR yields was attributed mainly to small differences in library volumes within the pool. Patch testing was done on the upper back using Finn chambers containing 0.01% DPC, and results were scored after 6 days according to International Contact Dermatitis Research Group standards. This study followed changes in the peripheral blood TCR repertoire in vivo during primary and secondary sensitization of alopecia patients to the hapten diphenylcyclopropenone (DPC). Points the paper makes about the study in general: Because all patients had alopecia, a presumed autoimmune disease, the immune response of the patients might differ from that of healthy individuals. Repeated subsampling changed both the strength of the expansion versus patch-test correlation and the threshold at which that correlation became significant. A positive correlation was found between the number of PT1 expanded TCRs and patch test score, with significance reached at thresholds 8, 16 and 32 but not 4. The number of TCRs above 1 in 1000 frequency did not change with DPC sensitization; there was no evidence of global repertoire structure alterations. Expanded TCRs formed significantly more large CDR3 similarity clusters than pre-sensitization or healthy control sets, consistent with antigen-driven responses.

The intended sense of this specimen's time point label: patch test 3, about 24 weeks after DPC sensitization. The sample's treatment or condition label, decoded: therapeutic diphenylcyclopropenone sensitization with weekly scalp DPC. At every patch-test visit, the blood draw took place before the patch test was put on. Eligible patients were aged 18 to 70, diagnosed with alopecia, deemed suitable for DPC therapy, and excluded if pregnant. Total RNA was extracted from unfractionated whole blood collected in Tempus Blood RNA tubes. Sequences SGHKS (CDR1) and YYEKEE (CDR2) are obtained from the germline V gene (reference sequence). V has 0 bases trimmed and J has 9 bases trimmed; junction bases matching no gene number 2. Its CDR3 holds 14 amino acids, cysteine through phenylalanine. Solely the CDR3 DNA is kept, with 42 bases framed from the first base. Library prep was done by RACE. The data were produced on a NextSeq 500. During library preparation, unique molecular identifiers were attached to individual cDNA molecules so that TCRs could be counted in a quantitative, reproducible way. For every blood RNA sample, sequencing covered both the TCR alpha and TCR beta chains. The original pipeline was this. The median number of TCRs per sample was over 95,000, ranging from roughly 23,224 to 690,600. V, J and CDR3 annotation of the TCR reads was performed with the Decombinator software suite. Every sample was subsampled to the same number of TCRs (28,000) for the PS versus PT1 abundance plots. Expanded TCRs were defined as absent before sensitization and observed at least eight times at the 2-week time point. Clones were called with MiXCR by TCRdb after fastp trimmed the public reads at Q25, and only in-frame beta chains were retained. Every entry covers one CDR3 protein and lists the most common genes and DNA from its rows. TCRdb's processing, not the study's, gives the V and J calls here. The sample has 180,000 or so distinct CDR3 sequences on record, 24% of them singletons. In total, the top ten clones hold roughly 2.3% of the sample.

The receptor's source is a woman between 40 and 55 years old with alopecia areata. Some clones in this sample may be carry-over from other donors' samples. The chain links TRBV5-5 with TRBJ2-1, and 11 junction bases match TRBD2. Here the sequenced sample was whole blood, taken in connection with sensitization to the hapten diphenylcyclopropenone (DPC). The bases are TGTGCCAGCAGCTTGGCTAGCGGGAGGTTTGAGCAGTTCTTC. The translation is CASSLASGRFEQFF.